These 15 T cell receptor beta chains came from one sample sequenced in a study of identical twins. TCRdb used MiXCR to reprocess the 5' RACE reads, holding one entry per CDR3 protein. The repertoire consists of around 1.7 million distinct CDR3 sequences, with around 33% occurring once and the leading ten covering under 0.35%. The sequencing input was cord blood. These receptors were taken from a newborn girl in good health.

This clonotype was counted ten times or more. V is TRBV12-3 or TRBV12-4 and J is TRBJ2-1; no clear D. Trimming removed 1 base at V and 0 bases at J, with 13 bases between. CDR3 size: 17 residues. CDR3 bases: TGTGCCAGCAGTTTAGTTGAGTTAACGGGCTCCTACAATGAGCAGTTCTTC. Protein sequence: CASSLVELTGSYNEQFF.

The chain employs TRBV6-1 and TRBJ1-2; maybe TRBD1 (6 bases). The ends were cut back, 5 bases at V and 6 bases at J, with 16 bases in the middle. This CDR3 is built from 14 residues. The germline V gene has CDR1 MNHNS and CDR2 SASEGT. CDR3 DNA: TGTGCCAGCAGTTATTTCGACAGGAGGAATGGCTACACCTTC. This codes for CASSYFDRRNGYTF.

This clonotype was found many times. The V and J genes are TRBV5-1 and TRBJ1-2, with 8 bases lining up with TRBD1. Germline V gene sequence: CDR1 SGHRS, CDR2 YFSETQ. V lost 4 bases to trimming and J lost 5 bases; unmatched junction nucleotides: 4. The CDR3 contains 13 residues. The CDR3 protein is CASSPGGKYGYTF. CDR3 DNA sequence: TGCGCCAGCAGCCCAGGGGGCAAGTATGGCTACACCTTC.

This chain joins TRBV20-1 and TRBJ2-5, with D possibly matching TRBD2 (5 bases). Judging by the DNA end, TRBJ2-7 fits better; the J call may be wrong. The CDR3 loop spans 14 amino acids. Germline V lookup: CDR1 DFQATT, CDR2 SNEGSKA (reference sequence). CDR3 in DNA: TGCAGTGCTAGATTGTCGGGGTCCCCCTACGAGCAGTACTTC. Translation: CSARLSGSPYEQYF.

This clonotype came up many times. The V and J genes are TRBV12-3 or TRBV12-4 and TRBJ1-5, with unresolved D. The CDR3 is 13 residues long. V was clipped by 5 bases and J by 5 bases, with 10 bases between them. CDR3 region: CASSLREDQPQHF. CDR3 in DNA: TGTGCCAGCAGTCTGAGGGAGGATCAGCCCCAGCATTTT.

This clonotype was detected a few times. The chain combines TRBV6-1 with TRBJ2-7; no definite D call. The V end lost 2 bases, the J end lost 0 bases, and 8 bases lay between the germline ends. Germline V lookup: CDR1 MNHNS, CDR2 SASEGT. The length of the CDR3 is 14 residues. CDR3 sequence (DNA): TGTGCCAGCAGTGAACAGCCCGGCTCCTACGAGCAGTACTTC. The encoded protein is CASSEQPGSYEQYF.

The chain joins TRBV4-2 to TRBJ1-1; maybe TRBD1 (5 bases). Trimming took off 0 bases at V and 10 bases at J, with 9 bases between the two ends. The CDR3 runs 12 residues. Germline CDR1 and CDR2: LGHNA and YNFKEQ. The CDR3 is CASSQDGRGAFF. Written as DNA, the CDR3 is TGTGCCAGCAGCCAAGATGGGAGGGGAGCTTTCTTT.

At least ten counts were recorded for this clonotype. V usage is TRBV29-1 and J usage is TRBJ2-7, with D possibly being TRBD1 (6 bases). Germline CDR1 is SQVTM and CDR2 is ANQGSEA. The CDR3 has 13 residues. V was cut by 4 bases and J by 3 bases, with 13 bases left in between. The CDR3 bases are TGCAGCGTTGTCGGGACACCCCACTACGAGCAGTACTTC. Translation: CSVVGTPHYEQYF.

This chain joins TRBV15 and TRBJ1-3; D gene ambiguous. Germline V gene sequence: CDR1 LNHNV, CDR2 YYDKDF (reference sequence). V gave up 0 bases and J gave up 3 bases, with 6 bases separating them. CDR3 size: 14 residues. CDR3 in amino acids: CATSRDRGGNTIYF. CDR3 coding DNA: TGTGCCACCAGCAGAGATCGTGGTGGAAACACCATATATTTT.

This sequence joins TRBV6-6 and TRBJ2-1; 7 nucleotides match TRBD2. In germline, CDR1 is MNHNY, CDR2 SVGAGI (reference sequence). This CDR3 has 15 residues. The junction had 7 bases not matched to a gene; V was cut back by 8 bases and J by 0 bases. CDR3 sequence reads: CASRSGLSSYNEQFF. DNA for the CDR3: TGTGCCAGCCGTAGCGGGCTGAGCTCCTACAATGAGCAGTTCTTC.

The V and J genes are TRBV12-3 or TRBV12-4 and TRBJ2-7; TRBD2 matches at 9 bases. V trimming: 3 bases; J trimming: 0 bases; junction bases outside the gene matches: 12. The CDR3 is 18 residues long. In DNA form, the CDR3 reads TGTGCCAGCAGTTTCGTCCCGGGACTAGCTGGGGGCTCCTACGAGCAGTACTTC. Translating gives CASSFVPGLAGGSYEQYF.

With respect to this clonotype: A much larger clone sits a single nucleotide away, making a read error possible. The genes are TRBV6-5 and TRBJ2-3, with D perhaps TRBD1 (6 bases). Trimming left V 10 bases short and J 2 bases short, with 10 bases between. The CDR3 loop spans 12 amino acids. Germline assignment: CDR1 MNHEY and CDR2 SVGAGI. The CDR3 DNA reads TGTGCCACCCGGGACATCACAGATACGCAGTATTTT. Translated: CATRDITDTQYF.

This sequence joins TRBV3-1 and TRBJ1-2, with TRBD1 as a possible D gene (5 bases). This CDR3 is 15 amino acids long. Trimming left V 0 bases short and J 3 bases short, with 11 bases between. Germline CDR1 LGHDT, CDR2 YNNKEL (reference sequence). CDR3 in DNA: TGTGCCAGCAGCCAAGAATTTAGGGGCCACTATGGCTACACCTTC. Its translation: CASSQEFRGHYGYTF.

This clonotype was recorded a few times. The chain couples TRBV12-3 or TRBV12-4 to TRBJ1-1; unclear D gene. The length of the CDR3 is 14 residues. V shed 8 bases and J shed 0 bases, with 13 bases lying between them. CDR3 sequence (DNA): TGTGCCAGCCTCGCCAATTCCATGAACACTGAAGCTTTCTTT. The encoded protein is CASLANSMNTEAFF.

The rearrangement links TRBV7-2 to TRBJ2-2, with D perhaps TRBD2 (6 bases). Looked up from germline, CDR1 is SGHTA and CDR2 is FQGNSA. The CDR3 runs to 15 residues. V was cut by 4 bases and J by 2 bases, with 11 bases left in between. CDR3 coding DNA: TGTGCCAGCAGCTACGGGACTCACAACACCGGGGAGCTGTTTTTT. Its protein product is CASSYGTHNTGELFF.